The next 3 T cell receptor beta chains were all read from a single sample in a study of shared clonotypes between healthy human individuals (dated by TCRdb to about 2020). Library prep was done by the immunoSEQ multiplex PCR assay. The table was pulled from immuneACCESS by TCRdb, which kept in-frame rearrangements only. Such tables lose some clones; where checked, under half of the loss comes from unresolved V genes, and the rest has no known cause. The sample table records about 1.5 million clones; 95% to 97% of these occur just once. About 1% of the sample lies in the top ten. The sample taken for sequencing was naive CD4+ T cells sorted from blood. The sample's cell subset or site label, in plain terms: CD45RA+ positively selected. All receptors come from a man aged 30-40 years in good health.

This chain joins TRBV5-6 and TRBJ1-2; D gene unclear. V was trimmed by 4 bases and J by 0 bases, leaving 19 bases between them. This CDR3 has 17 residues. Germline CDR1 and CDR2: SGHDT and YYEEEE. The CDR3 nucleotides are TGTGCCAGCAGCGGAGGACCCGGACCGCAACCTAACTATGGCTACACCTTC. Its protein is CASSGGPGPQPNYGYTF.

The genes are TRBV5-6 and TRBJ2-3, with D possibly being TRBD2 (5 bases). Germline-derived CDR1 and CDR2 are SGHDT and YYEEEE. The CDR3 has 14 amino acids. V gave up 4 bases and J gave up 2 bases, with 11 bases separating them. In DNA, the CDR3 is TGTGCCAGCAGCGAGGTGGGAGCCACAGATACGCAGTATTTT. This encodes CASSEVGATDTQYF.

This rearrangement joins TRBV10-2 to TRBJ2-3, with 7 bases fitting TRBD2. This CDR3 region has 14 residues. V dropped 6 bases and J dropped 0; count of bases not matched to a gene: 3. Per the germline V gene, CDR1 is WSHSY and CDR2 is SAAADI. The CDR3, as DNA: TGCGCCAGCAGCCGGCGGGGGAGCACAGATACGCAGTATTTT. It is translated as CASSRRGSTDTQYF.